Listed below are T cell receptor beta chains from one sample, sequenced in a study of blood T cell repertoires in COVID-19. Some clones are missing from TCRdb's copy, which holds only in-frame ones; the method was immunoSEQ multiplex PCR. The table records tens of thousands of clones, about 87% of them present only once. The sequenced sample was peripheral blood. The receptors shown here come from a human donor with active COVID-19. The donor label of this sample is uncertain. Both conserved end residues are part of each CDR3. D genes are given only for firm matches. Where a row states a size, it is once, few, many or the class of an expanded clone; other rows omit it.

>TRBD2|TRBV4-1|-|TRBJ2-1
CASSILTASGVYNEQFF
TGCGCCAGCAGCATTCTGACCGCTAGCGGGGTTTACAATGAGCAGTTCTTC
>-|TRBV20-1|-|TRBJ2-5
CSGTGAETQYF
TGCAGTGGAACTGGGGCAGAGACCCAGTACTTC
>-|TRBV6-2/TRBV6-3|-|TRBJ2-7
CASSPRGISGSYEQYF
TGTGCCAGCAGCCCTAGGGGGATCAGCGGCTCCTACGAGCAGTACTTC
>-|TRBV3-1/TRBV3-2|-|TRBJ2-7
CASSQDWRGGSYEQYF
TGTGCCAGCAGCCAAGATTGGAGGGGCGGCTCCTACGAGCAGTACTTC
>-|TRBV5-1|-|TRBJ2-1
CASRGLGLFNEQFF
TGCGCCAGCAGGGGACTGGGACTCTTCAATGAGCAGTTCTTC
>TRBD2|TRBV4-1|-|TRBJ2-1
CASSQGGGRSNEQFF
TGCGCCAGCAGCCAAGGAGGCGGGAGAAGCAATGAGCAGTTCTTC
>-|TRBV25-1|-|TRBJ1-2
CASSEGGDYGYTF
TGTGCCAGCAGTGAAGGGGGCGACTATGGCTACACCTTC
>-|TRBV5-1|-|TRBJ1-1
CASSLGGRRRTEAFF
TGCGCCAGCAGCTTGGGGGGTCGGCGGAGGACTGAAGCTTTCTTT
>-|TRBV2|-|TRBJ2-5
CASSGLRIETQYF
TGTGCCAGCAGCGGACTTCGGATTGAGACCCAGTACTTC
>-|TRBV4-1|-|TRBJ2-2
CASSQDRSGELFF
TGCGCCAGCAGCCAAGATCGGTCCGGGGAGCTGTTTTTT
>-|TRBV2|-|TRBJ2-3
CASSSLNFRGTPDTQYF
TGTGCCAGCAGTTCTTTAAATTTCAGGGGCACTCCGGATACGCAGTATTTT
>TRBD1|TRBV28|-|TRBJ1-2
CASSYDRATSNYGYTF
TGTGCCAGCAGCTACGACAGGGCGACATCTAACTATGGCTACACCTTC
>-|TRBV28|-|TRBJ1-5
CASIPTGRYSNQPQHF
TGTGCCAGCATCCCGACAGGTCGTTATAGCAATCAGCCCCAGCATTTT
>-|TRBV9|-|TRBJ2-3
CASSVDGLSGTQYF
TGTGCCAGCAGCGTAGACGGTCTATCAGGTACGCAGTATTTT
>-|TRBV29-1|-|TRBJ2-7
CSVDTDNGYEQYF
TGCAGCGTTGATACAGACAATGGCTACGAGCAGTACTTC
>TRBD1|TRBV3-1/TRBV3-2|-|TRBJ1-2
CASSLQTGAYGYTF
TGTGCCAGCAGCCTTCAGACAGGGGCCTATGGCTACACCTTC
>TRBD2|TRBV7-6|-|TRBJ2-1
CASSLTSGSSQNEQFF
TGTGCCAGCAGCCTCACTAGCGGGAGCTCCCAAAATGAGCAGTTCTTC
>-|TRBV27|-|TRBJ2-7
CASSATGYSYEQYF
TGTGCCAGCAGCGCTACGGGATACTCCTACGAGCAGTACTTC
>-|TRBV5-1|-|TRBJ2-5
CASSWGVEETQYF
TGCGCCAGCAGCTGGGGGGTAGAAGAGACCCAGTACTTC
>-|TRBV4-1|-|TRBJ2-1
CASSQEPAAPGYNEQFF
TGCGCCAGCAGCCAAGAACCCGCCGCGCCGGGCTACAATGAGCAGTTCTTC
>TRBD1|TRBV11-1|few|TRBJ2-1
CASSIRTGTYNEQFF
TGTGCCAGCAGCATACGGACAGGGACATACAATGAGCAGTTCTTC
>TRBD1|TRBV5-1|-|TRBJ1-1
CASSTQGAENTEAFF
TGCGCCAGCAGCACCCAGGGGGCGGAGAACACTGAAGCTTTCTTT
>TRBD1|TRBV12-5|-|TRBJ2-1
CASGLLTDRGEQFF
TGTGCTAGTGGTTTGTTGACCGACAGGGGTGAGCAGTTCTTC
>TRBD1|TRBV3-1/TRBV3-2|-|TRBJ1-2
CASSQDSRPGQGRYTF
TGTGCCAGCAGCCAAGATTCCCGACCGGGACAGGGGCGCTACACCTTC
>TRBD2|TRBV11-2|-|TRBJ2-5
CASSSGLAGVVRETQYF
TGTGCCAGCAGCTCAGGACTAGCGGGAGTTGTGCGAGAGACCCAGTACTTC
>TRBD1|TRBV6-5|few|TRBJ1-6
CASGMAGGASPLHF
TGTGCCAGCGGCATGGCAGGGGGCGCCTCACCCCTCCACTTT
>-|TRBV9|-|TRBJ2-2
CASSPPLGQLNTGELFF
TGTGCCAGCAGCCCCCCCCTTGGGCAGTTGAACACCGGGGAGCTGTTTTTT
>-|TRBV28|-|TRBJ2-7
CASRLSYEQYF
TGTGCCAGCAGACTCTCCTACGAGCAGTACTTC
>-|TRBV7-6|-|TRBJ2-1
CASSSTSPLATILNNEQFF
TGTGCCAGCAGCTCCACCTCGCCCCTAGCGACAATTCTAAACAATGAGCAGTTCTTC
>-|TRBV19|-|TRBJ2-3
CASSLSLRTDTQYF
TGTGCCAGTAGTCTATCACTCCGCACAGATACGCAGTATTTT
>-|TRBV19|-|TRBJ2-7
CASSIIQGWEQYF
TGTGCCAGTAGTATAATACAGGGCTGGGAGCAGTACTTC
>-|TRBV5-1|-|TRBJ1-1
CASSLQGYGTEAFF
TGCGCCAGCAGCTTACAGGGTTATGGCACTGAAGCTTTCTTT
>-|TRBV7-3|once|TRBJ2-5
CASSYNRGETQYF
TGTGCCAGCAGCTATAATCGGGGGGAGACCCAGTACTTC
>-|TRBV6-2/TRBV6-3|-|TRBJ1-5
CASSRGSSDNQPQHF
TGTGCCAGCAGCCGCGGCAGTAGTGACAATCAGCCCCAGCATTTT
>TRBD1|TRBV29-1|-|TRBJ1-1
CSVSGQGSVAFF
TGCAGCGTTTCTGGACAGGGCTCGGTAGCTTTCTTT
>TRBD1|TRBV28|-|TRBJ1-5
CASGQGGSNSNQPQHF
TGTGCCAGCGGACAGGGGGGGTCGAATAGCAATCAGCCCCAGCATTTT
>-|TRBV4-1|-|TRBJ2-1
CASSQADRYNEQFF
TGCGCCAGCAGCCAGGCCGACAGATACAATGAGCAGTTCTTC
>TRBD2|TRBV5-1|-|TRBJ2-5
CASSFLAADQETQYF
TGCGCCAGCAGCTTTCTAGCGGCAGACCAAGAGACCCAGTACTTC
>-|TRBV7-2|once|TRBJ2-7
CASSYTAPQYEQYF
TGTGCCAGCAGCTACACCGCCCCCCAATACGAGCAGTACTTC
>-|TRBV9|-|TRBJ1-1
CASSGDKGALTEAFF
TGTGCCAGCAGCGGGGACAAGGGTGCCCTCACTGAAGCTTTCTTT
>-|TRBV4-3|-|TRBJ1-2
CASSQGQWGYGYTF
TGCGCCAGCAGCCAAGGACAGTGGGGCTATGGCTACACCTTC
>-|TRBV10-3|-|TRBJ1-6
CAISESTPTLYSYNSPLHF
TGTGCCATCAGTGAGTCGACGCCGACACTTTACTCCTATAATTCACCCCTCCACTTT
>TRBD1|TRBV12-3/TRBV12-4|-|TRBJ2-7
CASSPGTGQYF
TGTGCCAGCAGCCCCGGGACAGGGCAGTACTTC
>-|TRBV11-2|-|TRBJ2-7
CASSLEGGREQYF
TGTGCCAGCAGCTTAGAGGGGGGGCGGGAGCAGTACTTC
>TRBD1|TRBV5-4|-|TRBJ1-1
CASSPDRESEAFF
TGTGCCAGCAGCCCAGACAGGGAATCTGAAGCTTTCTTT
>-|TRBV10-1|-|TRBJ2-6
CASSPSGANVLTF
TGCGCCAGCAGTCCTTCTGGGGCCAACGTCCTGACTTTC